The T cell receptor (beta chain) described here comes from a study of early T cells in non-severe SARS-CoV-2 infection. V shed 1 base and J shed 2 bases, with 8 bases lying between them. Looked up from germline, CDR1 is SQVTM and CDR2 is ANQGSEA. There are 13 residues in the CDR3. TCRdb analysed the 5' RACE reads with MiXCR anew, one entry per CDR3 protein. Of some 62,000 distinct CDR3 sequences in the sample, roughly a tenth were seen once. This clonotype was seen a handful of times. The chain carries TRBV29-1 and TRBJ2-5; D is perhaps TRBD2 (5 bases). The material sequenced was whole blood. This clonotype originated in an adult who was a healthcare worker with PCR-confirmed SARS-CoV-2 infection or an uninfected control (not recorded which). The CDR3 sequence: CSVEVAWQETQYF. CDR3 sequence (DNA): TGCAGCGTTGAAGTAGCGTGGCAAGAGACCCAGTACTTC.